Each of the 23 T cell receptor beta chains below was sequenced from the same sample in a study of cytomegalovirus exposure and HLA in healthy donors (dated by TCRdb to the late 2010s). Libraries were built with the immunoSEQ multiplex PCR assay. A mixture of 60 forward primers for TCR Vbeta segments and 13 reverse primers for TCR Jbeta segments was used in the multiplex PCR. Sourced from immuneACCESS, this table was stored by TCRdb with only in-frame sequences that have V and J called. A share of the clones is absent; for the studies checked, an unresolved V gene accounts for under half, and the remainder has no known explanation. The sample data list 130,000 to 150,000 clones, and 76% of these were observed just once. The top ten clonotypes cover about 2% of the sample. What was sequenced was PBMCs. These receptors came from a woman aged 40 to 50 in good health and CMV-seronegative.

The chain combines TRBV5-1 with TRBJ2-5, with TRBD2 matching over 8 bases. The germline gives CDR1 SGHRS, CDR2 YFSETQ. V lost 2 bases to trimming and J lost 2 bases; unmatched junction nucleotides: 11. This CDR3 region has 17 residues. DNA for the CDR3: TGCGCCAGCAGCTTACGAACTTCTGGGACTAGTCAAGAGACCCAGTACTTC. Translating gives CASSLRTSGTSQETQYF.

Notes on this clone: At one end the junction does not follow the germline gene, possibly because of a read error. This chain connects TRBV6-6 to TRBJ1-1; the D is unclear. Germline V gene lookup returns CDR1 MNHNY and CDR2 SVGAGI (reference sequence). This CDR3 is built from 14 residues. The CDR3 nucleotides are TGTGCCAGCAGTTACTCGACGGGGAACATTGAAGCTTTCTTT. Translating it yields CASSYSTGNIEAFF.

The chain couples TRBV28 to TRBJ1-3; possibly TRBD1 for D (6 bases). CDR1 and CDR2 (germline): MDHEN, SYDVKM. V gave up 6 bases and J gave up 6 bases, with 12 bases separating them. The CDR3 contains 13 residues. CDR3 nucleotides: TGTGCCAGCAGGACTACAGGGACAAACACCATATATTTT. Its translation: CASRTTGTNTIYF.

The rearrangement joins TRBV19 to TRBJ2-3; no clear D gene. The germline V gene encodes CDR1 LNHDA and CDR2 SQIVND (reference sequence). The CDR3 is 13 amino acids. V lost 9 bases to trimming and J lost 4 bases, with 14 bases between them. CDR3 sequence: CASAASVADTQYF. The CDR3, as DNA: TGTGCCAGCGCGGCCTCCGTGGCAGATACGCAGTATTTT.

The rearrangement uses TRBV30 and TRBJ1-1; D perhaps matches TRBD1 (5 bases). The V gene lost 4 bases and the J gene lost 4 bases, with 19 bases spanning the gap. CDR3 length: 15 residues. Looked up from germline, CDR1 is GTSNPN and CDR2 is SVGIG (reference sequence). For the CDR3, the DNA is TGTGCCTGGAAAGAGGCAGGGTCTGTCGGCACTGAAGCTTTCTTT. Encoded protein: CAWKEAGSVGTEAFF. The full variable domain, with the rest looked up from reference TRBV30 and TRBJ1-1, is SQTIHQWPATLVQPVGSPLSLECTVEGTSNPNLYWYRQAAGRGLQLLFYSVGIGQISSEVPQNLSASRPQDRQFILSSKKLLLSDSGFYLCAWKEAGSVGTEAFFGQGTRLTVV.

This chain connects TRBV5-4 to TRBJ1-5; D remains ambiguous. Trimming left V 0 bases short and J 1 base short, with 5 bases between. This CDR3 contains 14 residues. CDR1 SGHNT and CDR2 YYREEE come from the germline V gene (reference sequence). The CDR3 coding sequence is TGTGCCAGCAGCTTGGATGGCAGCAATCAGCCCCAGCATTTT. Protein sequence: CASSLDGSNQPQHF.

The CDR3 here is CASGDRGKTQYF. The CDR3 region has the DNA TGTGCCAGCGGGGACAGGGGAAAGACCCAGTACTTC. The V call is TRBV2, the J call TRBJ2-5, with 10 bases that match TRBD1. This CDR3 comprises 12 residues. V was clipped by 8 bases and J by 6 bases; unmatched bases: 3. The germline gives CDR1 SNHLY, CDR2 FYNNEI.

The J gene is TRBJ1-2, the V gene TRBV6-1, with D uncertain. From germline, CDR1 is MNHNS and CDR2 SASEGT. The CDR3 covers 13 residues. V was clipped by 3 bases and J by 4 bases, with 9 bases between them. The CDR3, as DNA: TGTGCCAGCAGTGATAAGGAGTTCTATGGCTACACCTTC. Translating it yields CASSDKEFYGYTF.

V is TRBV5-1 and J is TRBJ1-2, with 7 bases that match TRBD1. The germline V gene has CDR1 SGHRS and CDR2 YFSETQ. V lost 4 bases, J lost 8 bases, and 14 bases stayed unmatched. This CDR3 contains 15 residues. CDR3 sequence (DNA): TGCGCCAGCAGCCCCACACTCGAGGGGGCACGGGGCTACACCTTC. Amino acid sequence: CASSPTLEGARGYTF.

This rearrangement joins TRBV27 to TRBJ2-3; TRBD1 matches 8 bases. The trim removed 4 bases at V and 0 bases at J, leaving 3 bases unmatched. CDR3 length: 15 residues. The germline V gene has CDR1 MNHEY and CDR2 SMNVEV (reference sequence). The CDR3, as DNA: TGTGCCAGCAGTTGGACAGGGAAGAGCACAGATACGCAGTATTTT. Protein sequence: CASSWTGKSTDTQYF.

The CDR3 is CASSPLTGGGEKLFF. In nucleotides, the CDR3 is TGCGCCAGCAGCCCCCTTACAGGGGGTGGCGAAAAACTGTTTTTT. The V and J genes are TRBV5-1 and TRBJ1-4; TRBD1 aligns across 8 bases. Germline assignment: CDR1 SGHRS and CDR2 YFSETQ. The trim removed 4 bases at V and 8 bases at J, leaving 10 bases unmatched. This CDR3 is 15 amino acids long.

This chain connects TRBV11-2 to TRBJ2-2; maybe TRBD1 (7 bases). CDR3 length: 15 amino acids. Deletions cut 4 bases from V and 4 bases from J, with 13 bases between. The V gene's germline CDR1 is SGHAT and CDR2 FQNNGV. CDR3 coding DNA: TGTGCCAGCAGCTCACAGGGGAGGAGCACCGGGGAGCTGTTTTTT. It yields the protein CASSSQGRSTGELFF.

This chain links TRBV10-2 with TRBJ1-1; D gene uncertain. The CDR3 sequence is 16 residues long. The V end lost 0 bases, the J end lost 4 bases, and 15 bases lay between the germline ends. Germline values: CDR1 WSHSY, CDR2 SAAADI. The CDR3 is CASSESSRGRSTEAFF. CDR3 bases: TGCGCCAGCAGTGAGTCGAGTAGAGGTCGAAGCACTGAAGCTTTCTTT.

CDR3 sequence reads: CASSVTPGESSYNEQFF. CDR3 DNA: TGTGCCAGCAGTGTTACCCCAGGGGAAAGCTCCTACAATGAGCAGTTCTTC. The chain carries TRBV2 and TRBJ2-1; D possibly corresponds to TRBD1 (6 bases). CDR1 and CDR2 from the germline V gene are SNHLY and FYNNEI. The CDR3 extends over 17 amino acids. Trimming shortened V by 4 bases and J by 0 bases, and 16 bases separated the two germline ends.

V and J are TRBV7-9 and TRBJ2-4; 8 positions match TRBD1. The CDR3 is 15 residues long. Trimming cost V 5 bases and J 3 bases; bases outside gene matches: 6. CDR1 is SEHNR, CDR2 FQNEAQ, per germline (reference sequence). The CDR3 loop is CASSSPGQVKNIQYF. The CDR3 DNA is TGTGCCAGCAGCAGCCCGGGACAGGTCAAAAACATTCAGTACTTC.

This clone was counted only a few times. This sequence joins TRBV1 and TRBJ1-1. TRBV1 has pseudogene status. The CDR3 extends over 13 amino acids. The CDR3 here is CTSSQVWNTEAFF. The CDR3 DNA is TGCACCAGCAGCCAAGTATGGAACACTGAAGCTTTCTTT.

The gene calls are TRBV18 and TRBJ2-4; D might be TRBD1 (6 bases). V shed 6 bases and J shed 12 bases, with 24 bases lying between them. The CDR3 is 15 residues long. Germline CDR1 and CDR2: KGHSH and LQKENI. The CDR3 DNA follows: TGTGCCAGCTCCCGTAAGCCAGGACAGCCGTCGGGTCAGTACTTC. Translated, it gives CASSRKPGQPSGQYF.

The V call is TRBV6-1, the J call TRBJ2-7; D may be TRBD1 (5 bases). From germline, CDR1 is MNHNS and CDR2 SASEGT. V was trimmed by 9 bases and J by 3 bases, leaving 18 bases between them. There are 14 residues in the CDR3. Here the CDR3 DNA reads TGTGCCAGTAATCGTTTGGACACCAACTACGAGCAGTACTTC. Protein sequence: CASNRLDTNYEQYF.

This chain connects TRBV6-5 to TRBJ2-1; 7 bases fit TRBD1. The germline V gene encodes CDR1 MNHEY and CDR2 SVGAGI. This CDR3 spans 13 amino acids. With V trimmed by 6 bases and J by 7 bases, 6 bases remained unmatched. The CDR3, as DNA: TGTGCCAGCAGCATAATACAGGGGAATGAGCAGTTCTTC. Protein product: CASSIIQGNEQFF.

The CDR3 DNA reads TGTGCCAGCAGCGTCGACAGGGAATCCTACAATGAGCAGTTCTTC. This gives the protein CASSVDRESYNEQFF. J is TRBJ2-1 and V is TRBV9; TRBD1 agrees at 7 bases. Germline trimming cut 2 bases from V and 1 base from J; bases unmatched to any gene: 3. The CDR3 spans 15 residues. Germline values: CDR1 SGDLS, CDR2 YYNGEE.

The chain joins TRBV11-2 to TRBJ1-1; weak D call: TRBD1 (5 bases). CDR1 and CDR2 (germline): SGHAT, FQNNGV. The V gene lost 5 bases and the J gene lost 5 bases, with 15 bases spanning the gap. The length of the CDR3 is 14 residues. The CDR3 DNA follows: TGTGCCAGCAGCCCCAGGGAGGGAGGGACTGAAGCTTTCTTT. This sequence encodes CASSPREGGTEAFF.

The V call is TRBV6-1, the J call TRBJ1-3; D unclear. The CDR3 is made up of 13 amino acids. Germline values: CDR1 MNHNS, CDR2 SASEGT. Trimming removed 4 bases from V and 0 bases from J, with 4 bases in between. This chain's CDR3 is CASSGSSGNTIYF. The DNA for the CDR3 is TGTGCCAGCAGTGGCAGCTCTGGAAACACCATATATTTT.

The chain links TRBV4-1 to TRBJ1-6, with unresolved D. Trimming left V 1 base short and J 8 bases short, with 12 bases between. The germline gives CDR1 MGHRA, CDR2 YSYEKL. The CDR3 loop spans 15 amino acids. CDR3: CASSQVAGIYSPLHF. The CDR3 nucleotides are TGCGCCAGCAGCCAAGTGGCCGGGATTTATTCACCCCTCCACTTT.